A single T cell receptor beta chain is shown here with its context. Clones were sequenced by immunoSEQ multiplex PCR, and TCRdb holds only the in-frame ones, with some missing. The sample shows approximately 110,000 clones, roughly 81% of them seen only once. This specimen belongs to a study of blood T cell repertoires in COVID-19. This TCR was recovered from a middle-aged man with acute or convalescent COVID-19. Sequences were obtained from peripheral blood.

The DNA for the CDR3 is TGTGCCAGCTCGCAAGACAGGGGGGAGGCCTATGGCTACACCTTC. Protein: CASSQDRGEAYGYTF. The chain couples TRBV18 to TRBJ1-2; TRBD1 aligns across 9 bases. The CDR3 length is 15 residues. After removal of 6 bases from V and 4 bases from J, the junction contained 9 bases not matched to a gene. Germline CDR1 and CDR2: KGHSH and LQKENI. Using reference TRBV18 and TRBJ1-2 for the parts outside the CDR3, the full variable domain is NAGVMQNPRHLVRRRGQEARLRCSPMKGHSHVYWYRQLPEEGLKFMVYLQKENIIDESGMPKERFSAEFPKEGPSILRIQQVVRGDSAAYFCASSQDRGEAYGYTFGSGTRLTVV.